Listed below are T cell receptor beta chains from one sample, sequenced in a study of T cell repertoires in cytomegalovirus infection. A single record per CDR3 protein comes from TCRdb applying MiXCR to the reads. The table records approximately 910,000 distinct CDR3 sequences, less than 35% of them present only once. No antigens are known for them. Sequenced material: cultured CD8+ T cells from PBMCs, taken from culture after CMV antigen stimulation. Receptors originate from a human donor in good health (CMV status not recorded). Some clones in this sample may be carry-over from other donors' samples. CDR3s include the opening cysteine and the closing phenylalanine or tryptophan.

v_call cdr3_aa
TRBV7-9 CASSSDKSGGNEQFF
TRBV6-6 CASNVDRANTEAFF
TRBV7-8 CASSSHVQHRVNTEAFF
TRBV6-2/TRBV6-3 CASKKQGEHQPQHF
TRBV7-6 CASSPTTSGGDQETQYF
TRBV7-9 CASSSTSGDHVDTQYF
TRBV5-4 CASSSTSGGDTGTDTQYF
TRBV7-6 CASSSRFYGYTF
TRBV7-9 CASSLARTVSPLHF
TRBV9 CASSVDGSRDTGELFF
TRBV12-3/TRBV12-4 CASSQGRDTFRGEQFF
TRBV28 CASSPQLAGGTETQYF
TRBV12-3/TRBV12-4 CASRPGQSNSRLNEQFF
TRBV27 CASRTVPLNTGELFF
TRBV2 CASPGGVEAFF
TRBV7-8 CVSSLGLGLRRNNEQFF